This T cell receptor beta chain was obtained from a study of Graves' ophthalmopathy and Graves' hyperthyroidism. Across the whole study: Before any treatment, peripheral blood was taken at the initial diagnosis.

The CDR3 is 11 residues long. V dropped 4 bases and J dropped 6 bases, with 7 bases sitting between them. The V gene's germline CDR1 is ENHRY and CDR2 SYGVKD. Ophthalmopathy in the donors was of moderate-to-severe activity, with CAS ≥3, NOSPECS ≥4 and duration under 3 months. The TCR beta CDR3 regions underwent amplification from RNA transcripts. First-round RT-PCR used HTBI primers; second-round multiplex PCR followed. One entry per CDR3 protein, called by TCRdb with MiXCR from the multiplex PCR reads. Of hundreds of thousands of distinct CDR3 sequences listed, around 50% were seen once; the top ten hold approximately 44%. This clonotype was counted ten times or more.

Sequencing input: peripheral blood. The chain uses TRBV10-3 and TRBJ2-7; D ambiguous. The clonotype originates from an adult man with Graves' ophthalmopathy. The CDR3 nucleotides are TGTGCCATCAGTGCCACCAGCGAGCAGTACTTC. Its translation is CAISATSEQYF.